The 8 T cell receptor beta chains presented below share a single source sample, sequenced in a study of shared clonotypes between healthy human individuals. Some clones are missing from TCRdb's copy, which holds only in-frame ones; the method was immunoSEQ multiplex PCR. The data contain approximately 500,000 clones, more than 65% of them seen just once; the ten biggest clones take up roughly 13%. The sample taken for sequencing was PBMCs. The receptors stem from a woman in her thirties or forties in good health. Some clones in this sample may be carry-over from other donors' samples.

The rearrangement links TRBV23-1 to TRBJ2-2; perhaps TRBD2 as D (6 bases). Being an ORF, TRBV23-1 has a function that is uncertain. The CDR3 extends over 16 amino acids. Trimming cost V 0 bases and J 4 bases, with 12 bases left between them. CDR3 amino acids: CASSQSRLASTGELFF. The DNA of the CDR3 is TGCGCCAGCAGTCAATCGAGGCTAGCGAGCACCGGGGAGCTGTTTTTT.

The chain recombines TRBV5-1 with TRBJ2-1, with 11 bases fitting TRBD2. The CDR3 runs to 17 residues. With 0 bases clipped from V and 5 bases from J, the junction kept 7 bases outside the gene matches. CDR1 SGHRS and CDR2 YFSETQ come from the germline V gene. The CDR3 region has the DNA TGCGCCAGCAGCTTGGTCCGACTAGCGGGAAATAACAATGAGCAGTTCTTC. Encoded protein: CASSLVRLAGNNNEQFF.

This chain joins TRBV15 and TRBJ2-1; 8 nucleotides align to TRBD2. CDR1 is LNHNV and CDR2 is YYDKDF in the germline V gene (reference sequence). This CDR3 has 15 residues. V lost 5 bases to trimming and J lost 3 bases; unmatched junction nucleotides: 6. CDR3 nucleotides: TGTGCCACCAGCTTAGCGGGACCTAGCTACAATGAGCAGTTCTTC. It codes for CATSLAGPSYNEQFF.

About this clone itself: A single base is all that separates this from a far larger clone, so a read error is likely. The missing conserved phenylalanine or tryptophan at the end of this CDR3 makes a read error likely. V usage is TRBV29-1 and J usage is TRBJ1-1; TRBD1 might be the D (5 bases). The germline V gene has CDR1 SQVTM and CDR2 ANQGSEA. The CDR3 extends over 13 amino acids. Trimming stripped 5 bases from V and 0 bases from J, with 10 bases between. CDR3 in amino acids: CSVSRDLNTEAFS. The CDR3 DNA reads TGCAGCGTTAGCAGGGACTTGAACACTGAAGCTTTCTCT.

V and J are TRBV5-1 and TRBJ1-2; D ambiguous. V was cut by 0 bases and J by 6 bases, with 6 bases left in between. Germline CDR1 is SGHRS and CDR2 is YFSETQ. There are 12 residues in the CDR3. The CDR3 protein is CASSLVGDGYTF. DNA for the CDR3: TGCGCCAGCAGCTTGGTAGGAGATGGCTACACCTTC.

The V and J genes are TRBV11-2 and TRBJ2-5; 13 bases fit TRBD2. The CDR3 loop spans 17 amino acids. V lost 4 bases and J lost 7; bases outside the gene matches: 12. The germline gives CDR1 SGHAT, CDR2 FQNNGV. The DNA for the CDR3 is TGTGCCAGCAGCTACGCCGGGACTAGCGGGGCGGGGGGGACCCAGTACTTC. The encoded protein is CASSYAGTSGAGGTQYF.

V and J are TRBV19 and TRBJ1-2; D might be TRBD1 (5 bases). Per the germline V gene, CDR1 is LNHDA and CDR2 is SQIVND (reference sequence). The CDR3 loop spans 15 amino acids. V dropped 9 bases and J dropped 4 bases, with 21 bases sitting between them. The DNA of the CDR3 is TGTGCCAGCAGGCCCCAGACAGCAGTGCCCTATGGCTACACCTTC. Protein: CASRPQTAVPYGYTF.

The rearrangement joins TRBV27 to TRBJ2-7; 10 bases are a match to TRBD1. The V gene's germline CDR1 is MNHEY and CDR2 SMNVEV (reference sequence). This CDR3 contains 15 residues. Trimming at V came to 2 bases and at J to 9 bases, leaving 10 bases not matched to a gene. Here the CDR3 reads CASSLEGQGDAGQYF. The CDR3 DNA is TGTGCCAGCAGTTTAGAAGGACAGGGGGACGCGGGGCAGTACTTC.